The 29 T cell receptor beta chains below come from one sample, sequenced in a study of T-cell reconstitution after alpha-beta-depleted transplantation in children. Preparation of the TCRbeta library was carried out with unique molecular identifiers. MiXCR, run by TCRdb on the PCR reads, gives a single entry per CDR3 protein. The table includes 420,000 or so distinct CDR3 sequences, under 13% detected once. The input for sequencing was PBMCs from the stem cell graft donor, taken from the stem cell graft. The receptors here all came from a human donor who donated a stem cell graft to a child with acute myeloid leukemia.

This chain connects TRBV7-6 to TRBJ2-1, with D possibly matching TRBD2 (6 bases). In germline, CDR1 is SGHVS, CDR2 FNYEAQ. The CDR3 loop spans 15 amino acids. V was pared by 0 bases and J by 5 bases, with 11 bases between. CDR3: CASSLAGGTDNEQFF. The CDR3 region has the DNA TGTGCCAGCAGCTTAGCGGGAGGCACGGACAATGAGCAGTTCTTC.

This clonotype has only a few counts. The chain links TRBV6-1 to TRBJ2-5; tentative D call: TRBD1 (6 bases). The germline CDR1 and CDR2 sequences are MNHNS and SASEGT. CDR3 size: 14 residues. V was pared by 6 bases and J by 5 bases, with 16 bases between. The CDR3 spells CASSNAGDRETQYF. CDR3 sequence (DNA): TGTGCCAGCAGCAACGCAGGGGATAGGGAGACCCAGTACTTC.

The rearrangement joins TRBV7-2 to TRBJ2-1; 16 bases line up with TRBD2. V trimming: 5 bases; J trimming: 8 bases; junction bases outside the gene matches: 6. Germline V gives CDR1 SGHTA, CDR2 FQGNSA. This CDR3 has 16 amino acids. In DNA, the CDR3 is TGTGCCAGCAGCCAGGGACTAGCGGGAGGGGACGATGAGCAGTTCTTC. This codes for CASSQGLAGGDDEQFF. Based on the CDR3 plus reference TRBV7-2 and TRBJ2-1, the full variable domain is GAGVSQSPSNKVTEKGKDVELRCDPISGHTALYWYRQSLGQGLEFLIYFQGNSAPDKSGLPSDRFSAERTGGSVSTLTIQRTQQEDSAVYLCASSQGLAGGDDEQFFGPGTRLTVL.

J is TRBJ2-6 and V is TRBV12-3 or TRBV12-4; TRBD2 might be the D (5 bases). Between the trimmed V and J ends, which lost 4 bases and 1 base, there was a span of 11 bases. There are 16 residues in the CDR3. CDR3 sequence (DNA): TGTGCCAGCAGTTCACCCTGGACTTCTGGGGCCAACGTCCTGACTTTC. Protein product: CASSSPWTSGANVLTF.

This clonotype was seen once. The V call is TRBV18, the J call TRBJ1-1, with D perhaps matching TRBD1 (6 bases). Germline loops: CDR1 KGHSH, CDR2 LQKENI. The CDR3 runs to 14 residues. V lost 4 bases and J 1 base, leaving 10 bases between the germline ends. The DNA for the CDR3 is TGTGCCAGCTCACAGTTGGGGGCGAACACTGAAGCTTTCTTT. This codes for CASSQLGANTEAFF.

The chain recombines TRBV18 with TRBJ1-4; D is ambiguous. The CDR3 is 12 residues long. Per the germline V gene, CDR1 is KGHSH and CDR2 is LQKENI. V was clipped by 5 bases and J by 8 bases, with 9 bases between them. In DNA, the CDR3 is TGTGCCAGCTCAACCCCACAGGAAAAACTGTTTTTT. It encodes CASSTPQEKLFF.

This clonotype was seen at least ten times. The CDR3 region is CASSDSGRDTGELFF. The CDR3 coding sequence is TGTGCCAGCAGTGACTCGGGGCGAGACACCGGGGAGCTGTTTTTT. The chain combines TRBV25-1 with TRBJ2-2; D is perhaps TRBD1 or TRBD2 (5 bases each). The CDR3 covers 15 residues. Trimming pared 3 bases from V and 3 bases from J, leaving 11 bases between. Germline loops: CDR1 MGHDK, CDR2 SYGVNS. Variable domain in full (rest from reference TRBV25-1 and TRBJ2-2): EADIYQTPRYLVIGTGKKITLECSQTMGHDKMYWYQQDPGMELHLIHYSYGVNSTEKGDLSSESTVSRIRTEHFPLTLESARPSHTSQYLCASSDSGRDTGELFFGEGSRLTVL.

The rearrangement uses TRBV7-2 and TRBJ2-5; 9 nucleotides align to TRBD2. The CDR3 consists of 16 residues. Germline V CDR1 and CDR2: SGHTA, FQGNSA. The V segment lost 2 bases and the J segment 3 bases; nucleotides outside the gene matches: 7. The CDR3 is CASSLRTSDGEETQYF. CDR3 nucleotides: TGTGCCAGCAGCTTAAGGACTAGCGATGGAGAAGAGACCCAGTACTTC.

This rearrangement joins TRBV20-1 to TRBJ2-7, with a tentative D call TRBD1 (6 bases). Trimming left V 2 bases short and J 1 base short, with 21 bases between. The CDR3 sequence is 17 residues long. CDR1 and CDR2 from the germline V gene are DFQATT and SNEGSKA (reference sequence). CDR3 residues: CSARIPPDRRTSYEQYF. In DNA form, the CDR3 reads TGCAGTGCTAGAATCCCCCCTGACAGGCGAACTTCCTACGAGCAGTACTTC.

The gene calls are TRBV12-3 or TRBV12-4 and TRBJ1-6, with TRBD1 matching over 7 bases. This CDR3 is built from 15 residues. V dropped 4 bases and J dropped 2; count of bases not matched to a gene: 2. CDR3 residues: CASSSGTAYNSPLHF. In DNA, the CDR3 is TGTGCCAGCAGTTCGGGGACAGCCTATAATTCACCCCTCCACTTT.

This clonotype was detected a few times. The genes are TRBV6-5 and TRBJ2-7; 10 nucleotides agree with TRBD2. CDR3 length: 15 residues. The germline V gene has CDR1 MNHEY and CDR2 SVGAGI. V dropped 2 bases and J dropped 0; count of bases not matched to a gene: 1. This chain's CDR3 is CASSYASGSSYEQYF. The CDR3 DNA reads as TGTGCCAGCAGTTACGCTAGCGGGAGCTCCTACGAGCAGTACTTC.

The table lists this clonotype with a few counts. V usage is TRBV5-4 and J usage is TRBJ1-2; D call uncertain. Germline V gives CDR1 SGHNT, CDR2 YYREEE (reference sequence). This CDR3 has 16 amino acids. V was shortened by 1 base and J by 8 bases, with 21 bases between the two germline ends. In DNA form, the CDR3 reads TGTGCCAGCAGCTTGCCTGTTGGGTTCGTCGACGCAGGCTACACCTTC. Amino acids: CASSLPVGFVDAGYTF.

The chain carries TRBV14 and TRBJ1-3; D is ambiguous. The germline CDR1 and CDR2 sequences are SGHDN and FVKESK. V lost 1 base, J lost 0 bases, and 7 bases lay in between. The CDR3 is 15 residues long. The CDR3 sequence is CASSQAGVSGNTIYF. For the CDR3, the DNA is TGTGCCAGCAGCCAAGCCGGGGTCTCTGGAAACACCATATATTTT.

This CDR3 is CASSLLAGGGVDTQYF. In nucleotides, the CDR3 is TGTGCCAGCAGCCTACTAGCGGGAGGGGGCGTAGATACGCAGTATTTT. The chain uses TRBV7-6 and TRBJ2-3, with 13 bases lining up with TRBD2. Trimming at V came to 5 bases and at J to 5 bases, leaving 7 bases not matched to a gene. CDR1 and CDR2 (germline): SGHVS, FNYEAQ. The CDR3 has 16 amino acids.

The V and J genes are TRBV6-6 and TRBJ2-7; TRBD2 aligns across 9 bases. V gave up 8 bases and J gave up 3 bases; unmatched junction bases: 2. CDR3 size: 12 residues. Per the germline V gene, CDR1 is MNHNY and CDR2 is SVGAGI (reference sequence). CDR3 region: CASGRGGYEQYF. In DNA, the CDR3 is TGTGCCAGCGGGCGGGGGGGCTACGAGCAGTACTTC.

Many counts were recorded for this clonotype. This chain joins TRBV5-1 and TRBJ1-5; unclear D gene. V was cut by 4 bases and J by 0 bases, with 5 bases left in between. This CDR3 has 13 amino acids. From germline, CDR1 is SGHRS and CDR2 YFSETQ. The CDR3 reads CASSRDSNQPQHF. DNA of the CDR3: TGCGCCAGCAGCAGAGATAGCAATCAGCCCCAGCATTTT.

CDR3 coding DNA: TGCGCCAGCAGCTTGGCTACAGGGGTCTACAATGAGCAGTTCTTC. Translating it yields CASSLATGVYNEQFF. This rearrangement joins TRBV5-1 to TRBJ2-1; 7 nucleotides match TRBD1. CDR3 length: 15 amino acids. Germline lookup yields CDR1 SGHRS and CDR2 YFSETQ. V gave up 0 bases and J gave up 3 bases; unmatched junction bases: 3.

This clonotype was detected only a few times. The V call is TRBV12-3 or TRBV12-4, the J call TRBJ1-6; D might be TRBD1 (5 bases). The CDR3 contains 14 residues. The V gene lost 6 bases and the J gene lost 5 bases, with 11 bases spanning the gap. CDR3 sequence: CASSRGLNNSPLHF. The CDR3 nucleotides read TGTGCCAGCAGCCGGGGACTCAATAATTCACCCCTCCACTTT.

This clonotype appeared many times. This rearrangement joins TRBV29-1 to TRBJ2-3, with D possibly called TRBD1 or TRBD2 (5 bases each). Germline V gene sequence: CDR1 SQVTM, CDR2 ANQGSEA. The CDR3 has 12 residues. Trimming left V 3 bases short and J 4 bases short, with 8 bases between. CDR3 sequence reads: CSVERGPDTQYF. The CDR3 DNA is TGCAGCGTTGAGAGGGGCCCAGATACGCAGTATTTT.

This clonotype was detected many times. The chain has TRBV27 and TRBJ2-5; 8 bases agree with TRBD2. The germline gives CDR1 MNHEY, CDR2 SMNVEV (reference sequence). V was pared by 5 bases and J by 5 bases, with 16 bases of the junction left unmatched. The CDR3 has 17 residues. CDR3 amino acids: CASSLADPGTRLETQYF. DNA of the CDR3: TGTGCCAGCAGTCTAGCTGACCCCGGGACTAGACTTGAGACCCAGTACTTC.

At least ten counts were recorded for this clonotype. J is TRBJ1-2 and V is TRBV5-6; 9 bases are shared with TRBD1. This CDR3 spans 17 amino acids. The germline V gene has CDR1 SGHDT and CDR2 YYEEEE. The V segment lost 4 bases and the J segment 4 bases; nucleotides outside the gene matches: 14. As DNA, the CDR3 is TGTGCCAGCAGCGGCTGGATTGGGACAGGGAGGGCCTATGGCTACACCTTC. It is translated as CASSGWIGTGRAYGYTF.

The genes are TRBV4-2 and TRBJ2-1; 13 bases fit TRBD2. The trim removed 4 bases at V and 4 bases at J, leaving 10 bases unmatched. Germline loops: CDR1 LGHNA, CDR2 YNFKEQ. The CDR3 is made up of 18 amino acids. The CDR3 bases are TGTGCCAGCAGCCGAGAAGCACTAGCGGGGGGGCTTTACAATGAGCAGTTCTTC. Protein product: CASSREALAGGLYNEQFF.

V is TRBV11-3 and J is TRBJ2-2; 10 bases are shared with TRBD1. Trimming took 3 bases from V and 6 from J; bases not matched to a gene: 4. Germline CDR1 and CDR2: SGHNT and YENEEA. The CDR3 contains 15 residues. The CDR3 reads CASSLGDRGSGELFF. The DNA for the CDR3 is TGTGCCAGCAGCTTGGGGGACAGGGGCTCCGGGGAGCTGTTTTTT.

There are a few counts of this clonotype. This chain joins TRBV15 and TRBJ2-3; 9 nucleotides match TRBD2. This CDR3 has 18 amino acids. V lost 3 bases to trimming and J lost 4 bases; unmatched junction nucleotides: 14. Germline loops: CDR1 LNHNV, CDR2 YYDKDF (reference sequence). CDR3 nucleotide sequence: TGTGCCACCAGCAGTGGCTCCCCTAGGGGCGGGAGGGCAGATACGCAGTATTTT. It codes for CATSSGSPRGGRADTQYF.

The chain employs TRBV9 and TRBJ2-3; TRBD2 might be the D (5 bases). Per the germline V gene, CDR1 is SGDLS and CDR2 is YYNGEE. The CDR3 loop spans 15 amino acids. The V and J ends lost 1 base and 0 bases respectively, with 9 bases between them. The CDR3 nucleotides are TGTGCCAGCAGCGTATCCGGGGATAGCACAGATACGCAGTATTTT. It encodes CASSVSGDSTDTQYF.

The chain has TRBV7-9 and TRBJ2-3, with 7 positions matching TRBD1. The germline V gene has CDR1 SEHNR and CDR2 FQNEAQ (reference sequence). V dropped 4 bases and J dropped 4; count of bases not matched to a gene: 11. The CDR3 is 16 residues long. Written as DNA, the CDR3 is TGTGCCAGCAGCTACCGGGACAGCACTACCCCAGATACGCAGTATTTT. Translation gives CASSYRDSTTPDTQYF.

Only a few counts were recorded for this clonotype. The chain employs TRBV7-6 and TRBJ2-7; the D gene is possibly TRBD2 (7 bases). Trimming shortened V by 10 bases and J by 0 bases, and 28 bases separated the two germline ends. Germline CDR1 is SGHVS and CDR2 is FNYEAQ. This CDR3 has 18 residues. The CDR3 region is CAIPTWGGSDPSSYEQYV. CDR3 DNA sequence: TGTGCCATTCCAACGTGGGGGGGCTCCGACCCGAGCTCCTACGAGCAGTACGTC.

In its sample, this clonotype was seen many times. The chain recombines TRBV25-1 with TRBJ1-5; D uncertain. This CDR3 is built from 14 residues. The germline V gene has CDR1 MGHDK and CDR2 SYGVNS. The V gene lost 4 bases and the J gene lost 1 base, with 8 bases spanning the gap. In DNA, the CDR3 is TGTGCCAGCAGTGGAAGGACGAGCAATCAGCCCCAGCATTTT. Its protein is CASSGRTSNQPQHF.

This chain connects TRBV11-1 to TRBJ1-3; 9 bases fit TRBD1. The germline gives CDR1 SGHAT, CDR2 FQDESV (reference sequence). With V trimmed by 1 base and J by 4 bases, 14 bases remained unmatched. This CDR3 region has 19 residues. CDR3 DNA sequence: TGTGCCAGCAGCTTAGTCGGACAGGGGAAGATCCTTCGGGGAAACACCATATATTTT. Its translation is CASSLVGQGKILRGNTIYF. Full variable domain (remainder filled in from reference TRBV11-1 and TRBJ1-3): EAEVAQSPRYKITEKSQAVAFWCDPISGHATLYWYRQILGQGPELLVQFQDESVVDDSQLPKDRFSAERLKGVDSTLKIQPAELGDSAMYLCASSLVGQGKILRGNTIYFGEGSWLTVV.